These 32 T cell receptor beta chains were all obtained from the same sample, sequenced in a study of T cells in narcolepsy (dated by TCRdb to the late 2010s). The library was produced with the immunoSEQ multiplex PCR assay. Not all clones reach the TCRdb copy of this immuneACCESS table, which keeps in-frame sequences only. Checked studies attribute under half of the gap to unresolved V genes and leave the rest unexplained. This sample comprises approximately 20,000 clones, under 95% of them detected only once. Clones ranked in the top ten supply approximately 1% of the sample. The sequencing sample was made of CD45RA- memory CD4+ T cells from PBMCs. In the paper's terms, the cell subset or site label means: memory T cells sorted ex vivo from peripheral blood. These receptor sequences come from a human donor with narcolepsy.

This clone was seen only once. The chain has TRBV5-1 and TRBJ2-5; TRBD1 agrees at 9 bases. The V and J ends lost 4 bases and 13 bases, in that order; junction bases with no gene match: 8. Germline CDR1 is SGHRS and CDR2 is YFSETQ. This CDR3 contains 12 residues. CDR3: CASSPPSGQGYF. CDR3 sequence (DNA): TGCGCCAGCAGCCCCCCCTCGGGACAGGGGTACTTC.

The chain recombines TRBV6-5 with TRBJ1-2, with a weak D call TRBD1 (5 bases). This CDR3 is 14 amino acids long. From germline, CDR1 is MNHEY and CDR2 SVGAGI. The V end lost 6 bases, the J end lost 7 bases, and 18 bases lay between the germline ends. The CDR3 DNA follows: TGTGCCAGCAGCCCGCTCGGTCGGGGGACTGGCTACACCTTC. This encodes CASSPLGRGTGYTF.

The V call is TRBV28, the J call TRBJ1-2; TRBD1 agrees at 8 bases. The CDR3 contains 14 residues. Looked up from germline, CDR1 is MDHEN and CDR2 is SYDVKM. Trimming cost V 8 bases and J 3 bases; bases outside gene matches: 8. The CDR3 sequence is CASGRTGLDYGYTF. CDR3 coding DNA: TGTGCCAGCGGGAGGACAGGGTTGGACTATGGCTACACCTTC.

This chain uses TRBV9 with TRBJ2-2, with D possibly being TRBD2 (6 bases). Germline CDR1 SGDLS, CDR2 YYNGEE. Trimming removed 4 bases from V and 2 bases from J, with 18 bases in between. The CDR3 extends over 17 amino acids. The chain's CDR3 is CASSLASTGVNTGELFF. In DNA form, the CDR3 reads TGTGCCAGCAGCCTAGCGTCGACGGGAGTAAACACCGGGGAGCTGTTTTTT.

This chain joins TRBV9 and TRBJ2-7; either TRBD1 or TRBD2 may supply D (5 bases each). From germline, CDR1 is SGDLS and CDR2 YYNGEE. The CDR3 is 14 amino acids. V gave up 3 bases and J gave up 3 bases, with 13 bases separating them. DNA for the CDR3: TGTGCCAGCAGCGGATCCGGGGCCCACTACGAGCAGTACTTC. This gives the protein CASSGSGAHYEQYF.

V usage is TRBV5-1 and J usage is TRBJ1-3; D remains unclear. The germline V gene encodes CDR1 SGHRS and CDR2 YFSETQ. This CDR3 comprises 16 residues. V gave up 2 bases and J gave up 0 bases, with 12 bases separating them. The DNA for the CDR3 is TGCGCCAGCAGCTTATTAGGTTCCAGCTCTGGAAACACCATATATTTT. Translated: CASSLLGSSSGNTIYF.

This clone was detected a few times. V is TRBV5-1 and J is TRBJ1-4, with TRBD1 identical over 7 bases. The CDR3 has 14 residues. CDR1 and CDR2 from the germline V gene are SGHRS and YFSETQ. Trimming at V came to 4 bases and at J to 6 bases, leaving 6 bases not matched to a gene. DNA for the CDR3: TGCGCCAGCAGCCCTGGGACAGCGGATGAAAAACTGTTTTTT. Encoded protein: CASSPGTADEKLFF. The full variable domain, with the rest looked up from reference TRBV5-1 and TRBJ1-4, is KAGVTQTPRYLIKTRGQQVTLSCSPISGHRSVSWYQQTPGQGLQFLFEYFSETQRNKGNFPGRFSGRQFSNSRSEMNVSTLELGDSALYLCASSPGTADEKLFFGSGTQLSVL.

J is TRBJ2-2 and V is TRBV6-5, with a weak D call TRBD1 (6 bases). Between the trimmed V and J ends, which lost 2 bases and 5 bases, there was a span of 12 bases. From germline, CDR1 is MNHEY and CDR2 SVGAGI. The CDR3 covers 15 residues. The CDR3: CASSYPSDRTGELFF. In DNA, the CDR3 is TGTGCCAGCAGTTACCCCAGCGACAGGACCGGGGAGCTGTTTTTT.

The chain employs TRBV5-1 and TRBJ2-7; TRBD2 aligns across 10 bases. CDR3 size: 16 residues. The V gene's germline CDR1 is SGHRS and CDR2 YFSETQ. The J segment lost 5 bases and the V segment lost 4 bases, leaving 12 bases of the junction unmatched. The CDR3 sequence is CASSRLLAGGLNEQYF. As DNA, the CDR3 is TGCGCCAGCAGCCGCCTCTTAGCGGGAGGCCTCAACGAGCAGTACTTC.

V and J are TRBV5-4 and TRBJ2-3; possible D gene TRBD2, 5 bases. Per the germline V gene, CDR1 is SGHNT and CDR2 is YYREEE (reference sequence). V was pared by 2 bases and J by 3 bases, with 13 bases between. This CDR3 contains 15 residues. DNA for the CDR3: TGTGCCAGCAGCTTTCGGAGGCCCACAACAGATACGCAGTATTTT. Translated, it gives CASSFRRPTTDTQYF.

CDR3: CASSWDSRQNQPQHF. DNA for the CDR3: TGTGCCAGCTCATGGGACAGCAGGCAGAATCAGCCCCAGCATTTT. The chain has TRBV18 and TRBJ1-5; TRBD1 aligns across 7 bases. Germline loops: CDR1 KGHSH, CDR2 LQKENI. The CDR3 sequence is 15 residues long. V lost 5 bases to trimming and J lost 4 bases; unmatched junction nucleotides: 8.

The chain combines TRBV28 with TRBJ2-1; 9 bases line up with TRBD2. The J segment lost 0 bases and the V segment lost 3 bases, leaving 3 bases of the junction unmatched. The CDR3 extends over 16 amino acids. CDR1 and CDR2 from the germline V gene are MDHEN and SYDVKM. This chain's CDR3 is CASSLAAGGSYNEQFF. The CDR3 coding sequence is TGTGCCAGCAGTTTGGCAGCGGGAGGCTCCTACAATGAGCAGTTCTTC.

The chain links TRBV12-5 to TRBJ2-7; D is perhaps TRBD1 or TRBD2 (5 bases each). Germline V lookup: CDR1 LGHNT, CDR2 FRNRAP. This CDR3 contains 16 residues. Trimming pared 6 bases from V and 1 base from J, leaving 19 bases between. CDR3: CASGTTPGPTSYEQYF. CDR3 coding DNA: TGTGCTAGTGGCACCACTCCGGGACCCACATCCTACGAGCAGTACTTC.

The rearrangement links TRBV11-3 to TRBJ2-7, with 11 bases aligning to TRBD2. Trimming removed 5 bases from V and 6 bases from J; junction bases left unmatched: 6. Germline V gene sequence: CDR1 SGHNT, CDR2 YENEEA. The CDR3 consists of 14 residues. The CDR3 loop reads CASSGSGRAGEQYF. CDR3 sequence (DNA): TGTGCCAGCAGCGGTAGCGGGAGGGCCGGCGAGCAGTACTTC.

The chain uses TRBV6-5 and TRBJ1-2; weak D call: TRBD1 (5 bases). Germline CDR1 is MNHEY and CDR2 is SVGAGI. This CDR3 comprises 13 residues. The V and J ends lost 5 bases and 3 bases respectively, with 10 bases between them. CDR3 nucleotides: TGTGCCAGCAGTCCAGGGTCTGACTATGGCTACACCTTC. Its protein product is CASSPGSDYGYTF.

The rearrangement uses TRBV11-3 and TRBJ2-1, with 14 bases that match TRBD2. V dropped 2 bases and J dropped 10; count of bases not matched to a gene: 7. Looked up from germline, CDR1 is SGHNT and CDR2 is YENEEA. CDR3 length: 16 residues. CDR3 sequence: CASSLRLAGGQPEQFF. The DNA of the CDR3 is TGTGCCAGCAGCTTACGACTAGCGGGAGGGCAGCCGGAGCAGTTCTTC.

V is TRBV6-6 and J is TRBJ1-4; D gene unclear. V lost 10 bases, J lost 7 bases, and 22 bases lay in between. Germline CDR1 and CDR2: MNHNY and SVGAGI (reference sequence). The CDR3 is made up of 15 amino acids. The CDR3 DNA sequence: TGTGCCACCTACAAAGCCAACCTGGGTAGTGAAAAACTGTTTTTT. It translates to CATYKANLGSEKLFF.

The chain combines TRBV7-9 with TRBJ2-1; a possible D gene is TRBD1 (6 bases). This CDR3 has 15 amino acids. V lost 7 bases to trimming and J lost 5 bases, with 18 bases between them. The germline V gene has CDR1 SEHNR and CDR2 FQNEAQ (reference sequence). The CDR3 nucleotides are TGTGCCAGCACCGAACAGGGCACGGTGGACAATGAGCAGTTCTTC. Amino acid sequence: CASTEQGTVDNEQFF.

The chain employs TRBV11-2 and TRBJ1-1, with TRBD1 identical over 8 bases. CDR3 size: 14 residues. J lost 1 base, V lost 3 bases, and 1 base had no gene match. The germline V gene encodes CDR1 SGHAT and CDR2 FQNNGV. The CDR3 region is CASSFGQGNTEAFF. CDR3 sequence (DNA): TGTGCCAGCAGCTTTGGACAGGGGAACACTGAAGCTTTCTTT.

CDR3 protein: CASSAGTPSYEQYF. In nucleotides, the CDR3 is TGCGCCAGCAGCGCTGGGACACCCTCCTACGAGCAGTACTTC. The chain is built from TRBV5-1 and TRBJ2-7, with TRBD1 as a possible D gene (6 bases). The V gene's germline CDR1 is SGHRS and CDR2 YFSETQ. Trimming stripped 4 bases from V and 0 bases from J, with 11 bases between. The CDR3 length is 14 residues.

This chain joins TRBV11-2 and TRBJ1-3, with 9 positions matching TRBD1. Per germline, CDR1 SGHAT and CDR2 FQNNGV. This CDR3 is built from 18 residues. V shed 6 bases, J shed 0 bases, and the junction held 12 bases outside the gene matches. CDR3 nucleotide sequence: TGTGCCAGCAGTCGGAGGGGGACAGGGTTCGACTCTGGAAACACCATATATTTT. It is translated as CASSRRGTGFDSGNTIYF.

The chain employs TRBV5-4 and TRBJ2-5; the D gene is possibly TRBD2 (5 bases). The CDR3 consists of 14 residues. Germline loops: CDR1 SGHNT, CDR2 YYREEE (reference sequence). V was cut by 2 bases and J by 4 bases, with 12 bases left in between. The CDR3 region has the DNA TGTGCCAGCAGCTTCCCGGATGGAGGAGAGACCCAGTACTTC. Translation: CASSFPDGGETQYF.

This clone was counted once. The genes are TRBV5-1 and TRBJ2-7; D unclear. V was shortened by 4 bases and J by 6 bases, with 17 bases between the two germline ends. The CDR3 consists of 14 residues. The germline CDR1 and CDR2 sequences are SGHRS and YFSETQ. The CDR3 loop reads CASSRPPPNFEQYF. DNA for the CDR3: TGCGCCAGCAGCCGACCCCCCCCAAACTTCGAGCAGTACTTC.

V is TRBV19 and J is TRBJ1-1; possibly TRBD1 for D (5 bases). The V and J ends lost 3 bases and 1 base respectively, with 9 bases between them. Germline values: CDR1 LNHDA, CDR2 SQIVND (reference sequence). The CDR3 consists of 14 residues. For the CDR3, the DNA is TGTGCCAGTAGTATGTGGGGCCCGAACACTGAAGCTTTCTTT. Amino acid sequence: CASSMWGPNTEAFF. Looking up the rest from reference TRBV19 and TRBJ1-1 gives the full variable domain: DGGITQSPKYLFRKEGQNVTLSCEQNLNHDAMYWYRQDPGQGLRLIYYSQIVNDFQKGDIAEGYSVSREKKESFPLTVTSAQKNPTAFYLCASSMWGPNTEAFFGQGTRLTVV.

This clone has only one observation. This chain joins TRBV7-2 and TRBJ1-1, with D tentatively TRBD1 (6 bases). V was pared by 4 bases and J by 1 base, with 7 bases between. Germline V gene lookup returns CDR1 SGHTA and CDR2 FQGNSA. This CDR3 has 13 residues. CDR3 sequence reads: CASSSDRNTEAFF. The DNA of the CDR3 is TGTGCCAGCAGCTCGGACAGGAACACTGAAGCTTTCTTT.

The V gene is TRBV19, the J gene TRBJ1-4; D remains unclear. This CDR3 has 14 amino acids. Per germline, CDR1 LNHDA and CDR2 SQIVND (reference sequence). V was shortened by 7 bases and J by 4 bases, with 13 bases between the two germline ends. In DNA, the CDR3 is TGTGCCAGTACTCAAGGTCGGCTTAATGAAAAACTGTTTTTT. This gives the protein CASTQGRLNEKLFF.

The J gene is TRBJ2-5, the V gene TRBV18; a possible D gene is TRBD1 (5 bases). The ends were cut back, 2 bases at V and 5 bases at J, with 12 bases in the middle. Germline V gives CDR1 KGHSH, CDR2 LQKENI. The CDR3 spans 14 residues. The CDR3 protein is CASSPWQGGETQYF. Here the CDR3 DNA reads TGTGCCAGCTCACCATGGCAGGGTGGGGAGACCCAGTACTTC.

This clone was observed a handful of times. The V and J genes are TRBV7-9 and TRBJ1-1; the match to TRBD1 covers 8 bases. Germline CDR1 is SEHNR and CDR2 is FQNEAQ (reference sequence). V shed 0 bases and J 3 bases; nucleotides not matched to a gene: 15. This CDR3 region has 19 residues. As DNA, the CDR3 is TGTGCCAGCAGCTTAGCCCGTCCGGGACAGGCCTCGCCGTACACTGAAGCTTTCTTT. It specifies CASSLARPGQASPYTEAFF.

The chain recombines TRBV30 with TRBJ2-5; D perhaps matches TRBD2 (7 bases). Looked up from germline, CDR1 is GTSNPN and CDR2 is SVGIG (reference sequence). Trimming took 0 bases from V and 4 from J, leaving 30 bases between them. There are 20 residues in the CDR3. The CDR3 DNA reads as TGTGCCTGGAGTGTACTGGATGTCCGGTTAGGGGGGGACACAATAGAGACCCAGTACTTC. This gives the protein CAWSVLDVRLGGDTIETQYF.

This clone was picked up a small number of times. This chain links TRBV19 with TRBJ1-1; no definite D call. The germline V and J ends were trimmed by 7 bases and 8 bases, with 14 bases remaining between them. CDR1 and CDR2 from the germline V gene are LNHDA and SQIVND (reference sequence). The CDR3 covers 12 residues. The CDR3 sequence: CASTQSTAEAFF. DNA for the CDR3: TGTGCCAGTACCCAATCGACTGCAGAAGCTTTCTTT.

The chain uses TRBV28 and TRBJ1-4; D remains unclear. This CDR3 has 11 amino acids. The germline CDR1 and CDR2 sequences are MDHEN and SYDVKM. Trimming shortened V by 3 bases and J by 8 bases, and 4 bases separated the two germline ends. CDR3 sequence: CASSLREKLFF. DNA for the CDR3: TGTGCCAGCAGTTTGAGGGAAAAACTGTTTTTT.

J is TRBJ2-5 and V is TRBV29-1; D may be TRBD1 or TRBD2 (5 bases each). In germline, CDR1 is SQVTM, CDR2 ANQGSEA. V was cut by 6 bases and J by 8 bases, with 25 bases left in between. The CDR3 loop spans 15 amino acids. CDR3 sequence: CSVTRDGGRGQTQYF. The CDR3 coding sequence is TGCAGCGTGACCCGGGACGGCGGACGTGGTCAAACCCAGTACTTC.